A selection of T cell receptor beta chains follows, all from one sample in a study of shared clonotypes between healthy human individuals. Measured with immunoSEQ multiplex PCR; TCRdb has only the in-frame clones, and not every one. The sample shows about 2.3 million clones, around 93% of them seen only once. The sample consisted of naive CD4+ T cells from PBMCs. These receptors were obtained from a man younger than 30 in good health. Some clones in this sample may be carry-over from other donors' samples. Both conserved end residues are part of each CDR3. Fields, in order: clone size, D gene, J gene, V gene, CDR3 protein, CDR3 DNA. D genes are given only for firm matches. The size entry is marked missing in some rows and otherwise reads once, few, many or a size class.

abundance: -; d_gene: -; j_gene: TRBJ2-5; v_gene: TRBV5-4; CDR3aa: CASSSGGTQETQYF; CDR3nt: TGTGCCAGCAGCTCAGGCGGGACCCAAGAGACCCAGTACTTC
abundance: -; d_gene: -; j_gene: TRBJ2-7; v_gene: TRBV30; CDR3aa: CACSNRVINNEQYF; CDR3nt: TGTGCCTGTTCGAACCGGGTGATTAACAACGAGCAGTACTTC
abundance: -; d_gene: -; j_gene: TRBJ2-7; v_gene: TRBV6-5; CDR3aa: CASSYSTSSYEQYF; CDR3nt: TGTGCCAGCAGTTACTCGACCAGCTCCTACGAGCAGTACTTC
abundance: -; d_gene: -; j_gene: TRBJ2-7; v_gene: TRBV7-8; CDR3aa: CASSLAEGGQASSYEQYF; CDR3nt: TGTGCCAGCAGCTTGGCGGAGGGAGGACAGGCCAGCTCCTACGAGCAGTACTTC
abundance: -; d_gene: TRBD2; j_gene: TRBJ2-3; v_gene: TRBV2; CDR3aa: CASSEYSGRRGDTQYF; CDR3nt: TGTGCCAGCAGTGAGTATAGCGGGAGGCGAGGAGATACGCAGTATTTT
abundance: -; d_gene: -; j_gene: TRBJ1-1; v_gene: TRBV12-5; CDR3aa: CASGLVYEAFF; CDR3nt: TGTGCTAGTGGTTTGGTCTATGAAGCTTTCTTT
abundance: -; d_gene: -; j_gene: TRBJ2-7; v_gene: TRBV5-5; CDR3aa: CASSIQGPQYF; CDR3nt: TGTGCCAGCAGCATACAGGGTCCCCAGTACTTC
abundance: -; d_gene: -; j_gene: TRBJ1-1; v_gene: TRBV7-2; CDR3aa: CASSLVFWTENTEAFF; CDR3nt: TGTGCCAGCAGCTTAGTTTTTTGGACAGAGAACACTGAAGCTTTCTTT
abundance: -; d_gene: -; j_gene: TRBJ2-5; v_gene: TRBV2; CDR3aa: CASSPGARETQYF; CDR3nt: TGTGCCAGCAGCCCGGGGGCTAGAGAGACCCAGTACTTC
abundance: few; d_gene: -; j_gene: TRBJ1-1; v_gene: TRBV29-1; CDR3aa: CSVVYREGTEAFF; CDR3nt: TGCAGCGTTGTTTACAGGGAAGGCACTGAAGCTTTCTTT
abundance: -; d_gene: -; j_gene: TRBJ1-6; v_gene: TRBV7-3; CDR3aa: CASSSRDRNSPLHF; CDR3nt: TGTGCCAGCAGCTCGAGGGACCGTAATTCACCCCTCCACTTT
abundance: -; d_gene: -; j_gene: TRBJ2-2; v_gene: TRBV30; CDR3aa: CAWTAGPLGKSGELFF; CDR3nt: TGTGCCTGGACGGCAGGCCCACTTGGGAAGTCCGGGGAGCTGTTTTTT
abundance: -; d_gene: TRBD1; j_gene: TRBJ2-5; v_gene: TRBV5-1; CDR3aa: CASSPLTTGEETQYF; CDR3nt: TGCGCCAGCAGCCCCTTAACGACAGGGGAAGAGACCCAGTACTTC
abundance: few; d_gene: -; j_gene: TRBJ1-1; v_gene: TRBV30; CDR3aa: CAWSNGNTEAFF; CDR3nt: TGTGCCTGGAGTAATGGGAACACTGAAGCTTTCTTT
abundance: -; d_gene: -; j_gene: TRBJ1-4; v_gene: TRBV7-9; CDR3aa: CASRDSQGGGLFF; CDR3nt: TGTGCCAGCAGGGACAGCCAAGGAGGAGGACTGTTTTTT
abundance: -; d_gene: TRBD2; j_gene: TRBJ2-7; v_gene: TRBV28; CDR3aa: CASGLAGVDEQYF; CDR3nt: TGTGCCAGCGGACTAGCGGGAGTGGATGAGCAGTACTTC
abundance: -; d_gene: TRBD1; j_gene: TRBJ2-3; v_gene: TRBV10-3; CDR3aa: CAISGWDSFGRSTDTQYF; CDR3nt: TGTGCCATCAGTGGATGGGACAGCTTTGGTAGATCTACAGATACGCAGTATTTT
abundance: -; d_gene: TRBD1; j_gene: TRBJ2-7; v_gene: TRBV5-6; CDR3aa: CASSFGQGTEEQYF; CDR3nt: TGTGCCAGCAGCTTTGGACAGGGAACGGAGGAGCAGTACTTC
abundance: -; d_gene: -; j_gene: TRBJ2-3; v_gene: TRBV29-1; CDR3aa: CSVGGSSTDTQYF; CDR3nt: TGCAGCGTTGGAGGATCTAGCACAGATACGCAGTATTTT
abundance: -; d_gene: -; j_gene: TRBJ2-5; v_gene: TRBV6-6; CDR3aa: CASSQRVLLGETQYF; CDR3nt: TGTGCCAGCAGTCAACGGGTCCTATTGGGGGAGACCCAGTACTTC
abundance: -; d_gene: -; j_gene: TRBJ2-5; v_gene: TRBV6-4; CDR3aa: CASTSLTTIQETQYF; CDR3nt: TGTGCCAGCACCTCCCTGACTACCATCCAAGAGACCCAGTACTTC
abundance: -; d_gene: -; j_gene: TRBJ1-2; v_gene: TRBV9; CDR3aa: CASSVDLGRNYGYTF; CDR3nt: TGTGCCAGCAGCGTAGATCTCGGACGGAACTATGGCTACACCTTC
abundance: -; d_gene: -; j_gene: TRBJ1-4; v_gene: TRBV29-1; CDR3aa: CSVQGGAREKLFF; CDR3nt: TGCAGCGTCCAAGGGGGGGCGCGTGAAAAACTGTTTTTT
abundance: -; d_gene: -; j_gene: TRBJ2-2; v_gene: TRBV6-1; CDR3aa: CASGDRPNTGELFF; CDR3nt: TGTGCCAGCGGGGACCGACCGAACACCGGGGAGCTGTTTTTT
abundance: once; d_gene: -; j_gene: TRBJ2-1; v_gene: TRBV19; CDR3aa: CASSTGGNEQFF; CDR3nt: TGTGCCAGTAGTACAGGGGGGAATGAGCAGTTCTTC
abundance: -; d_gene: -; j_gene: TRBJ2-5; v_gene: TRBV6-1; CDR3aa: CASTPTWGETQYF; CDR3nt: TGTGCCAGCACACCAACTTGGGGGGAGACCCAGTACTTC
abundance: -; d_gene: TRBD1; j_gene: TRBJ2-1; v_gene: TRBV27; CDR3aa: CASRFEGQGGYYNEQFF; CDR3nt: TGTGCCAGCCGATTTGAAGGACAGGGGGGTTACTACAATGAGCAGTTCTTC
abundance: -; d_gene: TRBD2; j_gene: TRBJ2-1; v_gene: TRBV18; CDR3aa: CASSPRRGRGSSYNEQFF; CDR3nt: TGTGCCAGCTCACCAAGGCGCGGGAGGGGAAGCTCCTACAATGAGCAGTTCTTC
abundance: -; d_gene: -; j_gene: TRBJ1-1; v_gene: TRBV5-1; CDR3aa: CASSSGVAGGTEAFF; CDR3nt: TGCGCCAGCAGTTCGGGGGTTGCGGGTGGCACTGAAGCTTTCTTT
abundance: -; d_gene: -; j_gene: TRBJ1-2; v_gene: TRBV19; CDR3aa: CASTTGSRAYGYTF; CDR3nt: TGTGCCAGTACCACAGGTTCGCGTGCCTATGGCTACACCTTC
abundance: once; d_gene: -; j_gene: TRBJ2-3; v_gene: TRBV6-6; CDR3aa: CASVLSGSTDTQYF; CDR3nt: TGTGCCAGCGTCCTTTCGGGAAGCACAGATACGCAGTATTTT
abundance: once; d_gene: TRBD1; j_gene: TRBJ2-7; v_gene: TRBV4-1; CDR3aa: CASSQTGTGVYEQYF; CDR3nt: TGCGCCAGCAGCCAAACAGGGACAGGGGTCTACGAGCAGTACTTC
abundance: -; d_gene: -; j_gene: TRBJ2-2; v_gene: TRBV9; CDR3aa: CASGGRGRNTGELFF; CDR3nt: TGTGCCAGCGGGGGGCGGGGTCGTAACACCGGGGAGCTGTTTTTT
abundance: -; d_gene: -; j_gene: TRBJ2-7; v_gene: TRBV5-1; CDR3aa: CASSLSPGFDEQYF; CDR3nt: TGCGCCAGCAGCCTCTCCCCGGGGTTCGACGAGCAGTACTTC
abundance: -; d_gene: -; j_gene: TRBJ2-6; v_gene: TRBV18; CDR3aa: CASSPTGFGANVLTF; CDR3nt: TGTGCCAGCTCACCTACAGGGTTTGGGGCCAACGTCCTGACTTTC
abundance: -; d_gene: -; j_gene: TRBJ2-2; v_gene: TRBV29-1; CDR3aa: CSAWRGTGELFF; CDR3nt: TGCAGCGCCTGGAGGGGCACCGGGGAGCTGTTTTTT
abundance: -; d_gene: -; j_gene: TRBJ2-1; v_gene: TRBV5-1; CDR3aa: CASSLIPPEQFF; CDR3nt: TGCGCCAGCAGCTTGATACCACCTGAGCAGTTCTTC
abundance: -; d_gene: -; j_gene: TRBJ1-2; v_gene: TRBV6-1; CDR3aa: CASSEGNARSYGYTF; CDR3nt: TGTGCCAGCAGTGAGGGAAATGCCAGGAGCTATGGCTACACCTTC
abundance: -; d_gene: -; j_gene: TRBJ1-1; v_gene: TRBV5-8; CDR3aa: CASSLGELNTEAFF; CDR3nt: TGTGCCAGCAGCTTGGGAGAATTGAACACTGAAGCTTTCTTT
abundance: few; d_gene: -; j_gene: TRBJ1-4; v_gene: TRBV28; CDR3aa: CASSLTDSKLFF; CDR3nt: TGTGCCAGCAGCCTCACCGACAGCAAACTGTTTTTT
abundance: few; d_gene: TRBD1; j_gene: TRBJ2-5; v_gene: TRBV28; CDR3aa: CASSSDRFQETQYF; CDR3nt: TGTGCCAGCAGTTCGGACAGGTTTCAAGAGACCCAGTACTTC